This T cell receptor (beta chain) was identified during a study of CD8+ T cells in alopecia areata. On the study more broadly: Each of the treated patients was given oral tofacitinib, 5 to 10 mg twice daily, for moderate-to-severe alopecia areata. Study conclusions and caveats: Significant decreases in scalp clonality and expanded CD8+ clones followed tofacitinib treatment. Uncertain still, given a single nonresponder, is whether baseline CD8+ expansion links to response.

Looked up from germline, CDR1 is SQVTM and CDR2 is ANQGSEA. Deletions cut 3 bases from V and 6 bases from J, with 12 bases between. The CDR3 totals 13 residues. Treatment denoted: oral pan-JAK inhibitor, 5-10 mg twice daily. Once RNA had been extracted, it was reverse transcribed into cDNA to act as the sequencing template. Assay used: immunoSEQ multiplex PCR; TCRdb lists only in-frame clones, some missing. The sample lists 150,000 to 200,000 clones, more than 55% seen once, with 1.3% in the top ten. About this clone itself: As yet, its antigen is unknown.

The sample was CD4+ T cells sorted from blood, taken around week 50, from a patient treated with tofacitinib. The chain is built from TRBV29-1 and TRBJ2-4, with D possibly matching TRBD1 (6 bases). This TCR derives from a human donor with alopecia areata. The CDR3 loop is CSVDGQGGNIQYF. The CDR3 nucleotides are TGCAGCGTTGATGGACAAGGGGGAAACATTCAGTACTTC.